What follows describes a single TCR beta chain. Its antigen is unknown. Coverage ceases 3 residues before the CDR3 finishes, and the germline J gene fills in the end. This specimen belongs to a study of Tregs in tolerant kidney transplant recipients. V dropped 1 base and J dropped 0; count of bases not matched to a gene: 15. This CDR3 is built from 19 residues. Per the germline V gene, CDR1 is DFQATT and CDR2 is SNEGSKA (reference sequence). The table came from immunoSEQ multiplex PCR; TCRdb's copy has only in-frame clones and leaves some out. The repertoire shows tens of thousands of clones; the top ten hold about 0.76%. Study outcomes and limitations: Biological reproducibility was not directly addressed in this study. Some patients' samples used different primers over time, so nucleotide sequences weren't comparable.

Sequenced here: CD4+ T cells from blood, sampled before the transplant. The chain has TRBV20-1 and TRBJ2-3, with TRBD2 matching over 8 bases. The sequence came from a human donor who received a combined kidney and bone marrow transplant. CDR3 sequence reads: CSARVPGGGGSSSTDTQYF. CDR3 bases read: TGCAGTGCTAGAGTCCCGGGGGGGGGAGGAAGTTCTAGCACAGATACG.